A single sample is the source of the 8 T cell receptor beta chains below, sequenced in a study of glioma-infiltrating T cells. Amplification of TCR alpha and beta CDR3 regions from RNA used iRepertoire nested multiplex PCR. MiXCR, run by TCRdb on the multiplex PCR reads, gives a single entry per CDR3 protein. This table has 90,000 to 110,000 distinct CDR3 sequences, 25% to 30% appearing once. Input material: glioma tissue, nonneoplastic brain tissue, or PBMCs (not recorded which). These receptors were obtained from a human donor with low-grade glioma or glioblastoma, undergoing nonglioma brain surgery, or in good health (not recorded which).

This clonotype was seen ten or more times. V usage is TRBV6-2 or TRBV6-3 and J usage is TRBJ2-1; a possible D gene is TRBD1 (6 bases). There are 17 residues in the CDR3. V was shortened by 6 bases and J by 0 bases, with 18 bases between the two germline ends. CDR1 and CDR2 (germline): MNHEY, SVGEGT. The CDR3 DNA sequence: TGTGCCAGCAGCCGAAATCCGGGACACTCCTCCTACAATGAGCAGTTCTTC. Translation gives CASSRNPGHSSYNEQFF.

In regard to this clonotype: Without the conserved terminal phenylalanine or tryptophan, this CDR3 likely stems from a read error. The V and J genes are TRBV6-1 and TRBJ2-5; tentatively, D is TRBD2 (6 bases). CDR3 length: 12 residues. Looked up from germline, CDR1 is MNHNS and CDR2 is SASEGT. The DNA of the CDR3 is TGTGCTAGCACCCCAATAGGAGGGGACCAGTACTCC. Translated: CASTPIGGDQYS.

This clonotype was recorded at least ten times. The chain carries TRBV27 and TRBJ1-1; 7 bases map to TRBD1. Germline lookup yields CDR1 MNHEY and CDR2 SMNVEV (reference sequence). The CDR3 length is 14 residues. The V segment lost 3 bases and the J segment 1 base; nucleotides outside the gene matches: 2. CDR3 nucleotide sequence: TGTGCCAGCAGTTTCGACAGGGCGAACACTGAAGCTTTCTTT. The encoded protein is CASSFDRANTEAFF.

The chain carries TRBV30 and TRBJ1-2; D remains ambiguous. The CDR3 totals 14 residues. V gave up 4 bases and J gave up 8 bases, with 20 bases separating them. The germline CDR1 and CDR2 sequences are GTSNPN and SVGIG (reference sequence). The CDR3 reads CAWTNTGIYSGYTF. The CDR3 nucleotides are TGTGCCTGGACTAACACGGGAATCTATAGCGGCTACACCTTC.

On this clonotype itself: With a much larger clone just one base away, this may be a read error. V usage is TRBV29-1 and J usage is TRBJ2-7; D gene ambiguous. CDR1 is SQVTM and CDR2 is ANQGSEA in the germline V gene. Trimming removed 4 bases at V and 3 bases at J, with 16 bases between. The CDR3 extends over 14 amino acids. CDR3 DNA: TGCAGCGTTGGAGATCGGCCGGACGGCTACGAGCAGTACTTC. This sequence encodes CSVGDRPDGYEQYF.

This clonotype was detected many times. DNA of the CDR3: TGTGCCAGCAGTCCGGGACTAGCGGGAGGCTACGAGCAGTACTTC. Its translation: CASSPGLAGGYEQYF. V and J are TRBV28 and TRBJ2-7; 15 bases agree with TRBD2. CDR3 size: 15 residues. The germline V gene has CDR1 MDHEN and CDR2 SYDVKM. Losses at the gene ends were 5 bases for V and 3 bases for J; bases not matched to a gene: 2.

Many counts were recorded for this clonotype. V gene TRBV20-1 combines with J gene TRBJ1-2; 7 bases fit TRBD1. Trimming cost V 1 base and J 4 bases; bases outside gene matches: 12. CDR3 length: 16 amino acids. Germline CDR1 reads DFQATT; CDR2 reads SNEGSKA (reference sequence). The CDR3 bases are TGCAGTGCTAGAGTTTTCGGCCGGCAGGGGGGCTATGGCTACACCTTC. Translation gives CSARVFGRQGGYGYTF.

In this sample, this clonotype turned up a few times. CDR3 sequence reads: CASTRQGARAEAFF. The CDR3 nucleotides read TGTGCCAGCACCCGACAGGGGGCTAGGGCTGAAGCTTTCTTT. This rearrangement joins TRBV3-1 to TRBJ1-1; 10 bases agree with TRBD1. This CDR3 has 14 residues. V lost 7 bases to trimming and J lost 6 bases; unmatched junction nucleotides: 8. From germline, CDR1 is LGHDT and CDR2 YNNKEL (reference sequence).